These 8 T cell receptor beta chains originate from one sample sequenced in a study of T cells in Graves' hyperthyroidism and ophthalmopathy. From RNA transcripts, TCR beta CDR3 regions were amplified. The HTBI primer set was used in a first-round RT-PCR of the TCR CDR3. Via MiXCR, TCRdb re-called the multiplex PCR reads, giving one row per CDR3 protein. This sample has about 410,000 distinct CDR3 sequences, with 14% to 15% found just once. The sequencing input was blood. The receptors originated from a man aged 18 to 29 with Graves' ophthalmopathy.

The sample holds many counts of this clonotype. The chain links TRBV20-1 to TRBJ1-5, with 7 bases fitting TRBD1. V lost 3 bases, J lost 7 bases, and 6 bases stayed unmatched. This CDR3 is 13 amino acids long. Germline-derived CDR1 and CDR2 are DFQATT and SNEGSKA (reference sequence). The DNA for the CDR3 is TGCAGTGCTAGCACAGGGGTCGGACAGCCCCAGCATTTT. This translates into CSASTGVGQPQHF.

This clonotype was seen many times. The CDR3 DNA is TGCAGTGCTAGTGCGGCGGGGGGGGCGGTCTACGAGCAGTACTTC. Its protein product is CSASAAGGAVYEQYF. The rearrangement links TRBV20-1 to TRBJ2-7, with 9 bases that match TRBD2. The CDR3 has 15 residues. Unmatched junction bases numbered 9, after V lost 3 bases and J lost 3 bases. Germline V CDR1 and CDR2: DFQATT, SNEGSKA (reference sequence).

In this sample, this clonotype turned up many times. The V gene is TRBV3-1, the J gene TRBJ2-5, with a tentative D call TRBD2 (6 bases). Trimming left V 3 bases short and J 7 bases short, with 15 bases between. Germline CDR1 reads LGHDT; CDR2 reads YNNKEL (reference sequence). CDR3 length: 14 residues. The CDR3 nucleotides are TGTGCCAGCAGCCAGGACTATCAAAGGGGGACCCAGTACTTC. Translating gives CASSQDYQRGTQYF.

The sample holds many counts of this clonotype. The rearrangement joins TRBV3-1 to TRBJ1-2, with D unclear. V was cut by 0 bases and J by 4 bases, with 6 bases left in between. The CDR3 has 13 residues. Germline V gene lookup returns CDR1 LGHDT and CDR2 YNNKEL (reference sequence). In DNA form, the CDR3 reads TGTGCCAGCAGCCAAGACCCCCTCTATGGCTACACCTTC. Translation gives CASSQDPLYGYTF. Full variable domain (missing parts from reference TRBV3-1 and TRBJ1-2): DTAVSQTPKYLVTQMGNDKSIKCEQNLGHDTMYWYKQDSKKFLKIMFSYNNKELIINETVPNRFSPKSPDKAHLNLHINSLELGDSAVYFCASSQDPLYGYTFGSGTRLTVV.

At least ten counts were recorded for this clonotype. CDR3 residues: CSAQRTGLNTEAFF. The CDR3 nucleotides read TGCAGTGCTCAAAGGACAGGGCTGAACACTGAAGCTTTCTTT. V and J are TRBV20-1 and TRBJ1-1, with 8 bases matching TRBD1. V was clipped by 5 bases and J by 0 bases; unmatched bases: 5. Germline V CDR1 and CDR2: DFQATT, SNEGSKA (reference sequence). This CDR3 contains 14 residues.

In its sample, this clonotype was seen many times. The chain links TRBV9 to TRBJ1-1; tentative D call: TRBD1 (5 bases). Germline V lookup: CDR1 SGDLS, CDR2 YYNGEE. V shed 3 bases and J shed 1 base, with 19 bases lying between them. CDR3 size: 17 residues. Here the CDR3 reads CASSEGMGRITNTEAFF. The CDR3 region has the DNA TGTGCCAGCAGCGAGGGTATGGGGCGGATAACGAACACTGAAGCTTTCTTT.

On this clonotype itself: Just one base apart from a much larger clone, this may be a read error. CDR3 nucleotide sequence: TGTACCAGCTCACCACAAGGGGGGACATACGAGCAGTACTTC. The encoded protein is CTSSPQGGTYEQYF. This sequence joins TRBV18 and TRBJ2-7; D may match TRBD1 or TRBD2 (6 bases each). The CDR3 sequence is 14 residues long. Germline assignment: CDR1 KGHSH and CDR2 LQKENI.

The CDR3, as DNA: TGTGCCAGCAGCCAAGATTTATCCTATGGCTACACCTTC. Translating gives CASSQDLSYGYTF. The chain is built from TRBV4-2 and TRBJ1-2; D not resolved. The germline CDR1 and CDR2 sequences are LGHNA and YNFKEQ. This CDR3 spans 13 amino acids. V was shortened by 0 bases and J by 4 bases, with 6 bases between the two germline ends.